These T cell receptor beta chains were read from a single sample in a study of shared clonotypes between healthy human individuals. This table comes from immunoSEQ multiplex PCR, and its TCRdb copy is limited to in-frame clones, with some not included. The table includes about 680,000 clones, about two thirds detected once. The sequencing sample was made of memory CD4+ T cells sorted from blood. The receptors here all came from a woman aged 30 to 39 in good health. Each CDR3 is given with its conserved first and last residue. The D gene is left open where the match is weak. Rows may omit the clone size; those that give it use once, few, many or a size class.

length,size,J,V,D,DNA,CDR3
14,NA,TRBJ2-7,TRBV25-1,TRBD2,TGTGCCAGCAGTGTGACTAGCGGGACGAACGAGCAGTACTTC,CASSVTSGTNEQYF
15,NA,TRBJ2-5,TRBV5-4,TRBD2,TGTGCCAGCAGTCTGGCGGGAGGCCCCGGGGAGACCCAGTACTTC,CASSLAGGPGETQYF
15,many,TRBJ2-1,TRBV5-1,NA,TGCGCCAGCAGCTTAGGGGGGAGTACCTACAATGAGCAGTTCTTC,CASSLGGSTYNEQFF
15,NA,TRBJ2-7,TRBV7-9,TRBD2,TGTGCCAGCAGCTTTGGACTAGCGGGAGGGTACGAGCAGTACTTC,CASSFGLAGGYEQYF
17,NA,TRBJ2-2,TRBV2,TRBD2,TGTGCCAGCAGTGGTCTAGCGGGAGGGCCTCGGACCGGGGAGCTGTTTTTT,CASSGLAGGPRTGELFF
15,many,TRBJ2-6,TRBV5-8,NA,TGTGCCAGCAGCTTGGATGGCTCTGGGGCCAACGTCCTGACTTTC,CASSLDGSGANVLTF
18,few,TRBJ2-4,TRBV5-4,TRBD2,TGTGCCAGCACCAAGGGGGATAGCGGGAGAAGGACCAAAAACATTCAGTACTTC,CASTKGDSGRRTKNIQYF
16,NA,TRBJ2-3,TRBV21-1,NA,TGTGCCAGCAGCCGCGAAGAGACAGGGTACACAGATACGCAGTATTTT,CASSREETGYTDTQYF
13,NA,TRBJ1-1,TRBV6-1,NA,TGTGCCAGCAAGCTGACAGGGAACACTGAAGCTTTCTTT,CASKLTGNTEAFF
13,few,TRBJ2-5,TRBV27,NA,TGTGCCAGCAGTTTTCGACAGGACGGGGCCCAGTACTTC,CASSFRQDGAQYF
17,once,TRBJ2-1,TRBV9,NA,TGTGCCAGCAGCGTAGGGTTCGGGGGCCCGATGCACAATGAGCAGTTCTTC,CASSVGFGGPMHNEQFF
16,many,TRBJ2-3,TRBV4-1,NA,TGCGCCAGCAGCCAAGATGACCGAACGGGCACAGATACGCAGTATTTT,CASSQDDRTGTDTQYF
15,NA,TRBJ1-1,TRBV5-8,NA,TGTGCCAGCAGCTTGTTTGGGTACGTTGACACTGAAGCTTTCTTT,CASSLFGYVDTEAFF
16,NA,TRBJ1-5,TRBV15,NA,TGTGCCACCAGCAGAGATCGGAGACAAGTAAATCAGCCCCAGCATTTT,CATSRDRRQVNQPQHF
16,NA,TRBJ1-5,TRBV25-1,NA,TGTGCCAGCAGTGGTAGTGGGCAGATTAGCAATCAGCCCCAGCATTTT,CASSGSGQISNQPQHF
18,few,TRBJ1-5,TRBV15,NA,TGTGCCACCAGCAGAGGTTCACAATACGTATATAGCAATCAGCCCCAGCATTTT,CATSRGSQYVYSNQPQHF
14,NA,TRBJ2-5,TRBV28,TRBD2,TGTGCCAGCAGTTTTGGGGAGGGGCGGGAGACCCAGTACTTC,CASSFGEGRETQYF
16,NA,TRBJ1-5,TRBV7-8,NA,TGTGCCAGCAGCTTAGACACGGGACGGAACAATCAGCCCCAGCATTTT,CASSLDTGRNNQPQHF
16,NA,TRBJ2-7,TRBV28,NA,TGTGCCAGCAGTTTATATGGGGTTCGAAGCTCCTACGAGCAGTACTTC,CASSLYGVRSSYEQYF
15,NA,TRBJ1-1,TRBV18,NA,TGTGCCAGCTCGTTCACCAGTAGTGTGGGATTTGAAGCTTTCTTT,CASSFTSSVGFEAFF
12,NA,TRBJ2-7,TRBV28,NA,TGTGCCAGCAGTTTAACTAGGGTCGAGCAGTACTTC,CASSLTRVEQYF
18,few,TRBJ2-6,TRBV15,NA,TGTGCCACCAGCTCGGGGGCTCTCTCTTTCTCTGGGGCCAACGTCCTGACTTTC,CATSSGALSFSGANVLTF
17,NA,TRBJ2-1,TRBV4-1,TRBD2,TGCGCCAGCAGCCAACAGACTAGCGGTTACTCCTACAATGAGCAGTTCTTC,CASSQQTSGYSYNEQFF
12,NA,TRBJ2-1,TRBV18,NA,TGTGCCAGCTCACCACCCTTTGCTGAGCAGTTCTTC,CASSPPFAEQFF
10,NA,TRBJ2-1,TRBV29-1,NA,TGCAGCGTGGGGGACGCTCATCTGTTCTTC,CSVGDAHLFF
16,few,TRBJ2-6,TRBV14,NA,TGTGCCAGCAGTAGACACCGCCGCTCTGGGGCCAACGTCCTGACTTTC,CASSRHRRSGANVLTF
18,NA,TRBJ2-6,TRBV9,NA,TGTGCCAGCAGCCCCCGACCGGTTCAGGGGACTGGGGCCAACGTCCTGACTTTC,CASSPRPVQGTGANVLTF
15,few,TRBJ2-2,TRBV7-9,NA,TGTGCCAGCAGCTTAGCGACCGCGGGCACCGGGGAGCTGTTTTTT,CASSLATAGTGELFF
15,NA,TRBJ2-7,TRBV27,TRBD2,TGTGCCAGCAGTAGTGTCGGACTAGCGGGAGTAGAGCAGTACTTC,CASSSVGLAGVEQYF
16,NA,TRBJ2-2,TRBV5-4,TRBD2,TGTGCCAGCAGTTTAGCGGGAGTGTATAACACCGGGGAGCTGTTTTTT,CASSLAGVYNTGELFF
12,NA,TRBJ1-5,TRBV7-2,NA,TGTGCCAGCAGCGAACAGGGACGGCCCCAGCATTTT,CASSEQGRPQHF
15,NA,TRBJ2-7,TRBV13,NA,TGTGCCAGCAGACCGGCCGGGACTGGATCCTACGAGCAGTACTTC,CASRPAGTGSYEQYF
14,NA,TRBJ1-6,TRBV14,NA,TGTGCCAGCAGCCAGAACAGGGCGAATTCACCCCTCCACTTT,CASSQNRANSPLHF
16,NA,TRBJ2-7,TRBV28,TRBD2,TGTGCCAGCAGTCCGGGGGGGCAGGGATTCTTCTACGAGCAGTACTTC,CASSPGGQGFFYEQYF
16,NA,TRBJ2-3,TRBV10-2,TRBD2,TGCGCCAGCAGTGAGTGGACTAGCACTAGCACAGATACGCAGTATTTT,CASSEWTSTSTDTQYF
15,NA,TRBJ2-7,TRBV27,TRBD2,TGTGCCAGCAGTATAACTAGCGGGAATACCTACGAGCAGTACTTC,CASSITSGNTYEQYF
14,many,TRBJ1-1,TRBV5-6,NA,TGTGCCAGCAGCTTTCAAAGGAACCAGGGGGAAGCTTTCTTT,CASSFQRNQGEAFF
15,NA,TRBJ2-1,TRBV7-3,TRBD1,TGTGCCAGCAGCGAAGGACAGGGTAGCTACAATGAGCAGTTCTTC,CASSEGQGSYNEQFF
14,NA,TRBJ1-1,TRBV4-2,NA,TGTGCCAGCAGCCAAGACATAGAGGCGACTGAAGCTTTCTTT,CASSQDIEATEAFF
18,NA,TRBJ2-3,TRBV12-2,NA,TGTGCAAGTCGCTTACGACGCAGCGGACTAGCGGTTACAGATACGCAGTATTTT,CASRLRRSGLAVTDTQYF
16,NA,TRBJ1-5,TRBV10-3,NA,TGTGCCATCAGAGCCGACTCCGGGACGGCAAATCAGCCCCAGCATTTT,CAIRADSGTANQPQHF
14,NA,TRBJ2-7,TRBV6-1,NA,TGTGCCAGCAGTGATGGCGGGAATATCGCCGAGCAGTACTTC,CASSDGGNIAEQYF
17,NA,TRBJ1-5,TRBV19,NA,TGTGCCACTGCTGGAGGGGGGTACTTCGGGACGCGGCAGCCCCAGCATTTT,CATAGGGYFGTRQPQHF
17,NA,TRBJ1-1,TRBV19,NA,TGTGCCAGTAGTATTTACCGCGCCTCCGACCTTAACACTGAAGCTTTCTTT,CASSIYRASDLNTEAFF
13,NA,TRBJ2-2,TRBV29-1,NA,TGCAGCGTTGCTAGTCCCTCTGCCGGGGAGCTGTTTTTT,CSVASPSAGELFF
14,NA,TRBJ1-5,TRBV18,NA,TGTGCCAGCTCACTGAGTGGTCAGGGCCAGCCCCAGCATTTT,CASSLSGQGQPQHF
13,NA,TRBJ2-5,TRBV7-7,NA,TGCGCCAGCAGCTTCGATGGCCAAGAGACCCAGTACTTC,CASSFDGQETQYF
14,NA,TRBJ1-4,TRBV11-2,NA,TGTGCCAGCAGCTCAAAACAGATTAATGAAAAACTGTTTTTT,CASSSKQINEKLFF
15,many,TRBJ2-6,TRBV11-2,TRBD1,TGTGCCAGCAGCCGACAGGGCTCTGGGGCCAACGTCCTGACTTTC,CASSRQGSGANVLTF
15,NA,TRBJ2-1,TRBV5-8,TRBD1,TGTGCCAGCAGCTTGGGGCCGGACAGGAGCAATGAGCAGTTCTTC,CASSLGPDRSNEQFF
15,NA,TRBJ2-7,TRBV10-3,TRBD1,TGTGCCATCAGGGACAGGTCGTCGAATTCCTACGAGCAGTACTTC,CAIRDRSSNSYEQYF